This is a list of T cell receptor beta chains from one sample in a study of T cells after yellow fever vaccination. TCRdb reanalysed the 5' RACE reads using MiXCR and keeps one entry per CDR3 protein. The sample includes 200,000 to 300,000 distinct CDR3 sequences, 10% to 15% of them seen just once. This specimen was CD4+ T cells sorted from PBMCs, taken 45 days after the yellow fever booster vaccination. The origin of the receptors is a man aged 30 to 39 who received the YFV17D yellow fever vaccine. CDR3s include the opening cysteine and the closing phenylalanine or tryptophan. Each record gives: J gene, V gene, D gene, clone size, CDR3 DNA, CDR3 protein. The D gene is left open where the match is weak. Clone size appears in some rows only: once, few, many, or a class for an expanded clone.

TRBJ2-1,TRBV20-1,TRBD2,few,TGCAGTGCTAGAAGTTGGACTAGCGGGTCCCACAATGAGCAGTTCTTC,CSARSWTSGSHNEQFF
TRBJ2-5,TRBV9,TRBD2,few,TGTGCCAGCAGCCGACTACTAGCGGGAGGAAGAGAGACCCAGTACTTC,CASSRLLAGGRETQYF
TRBJ2-3,TRBV10-3,.,.,TGTGCCATCAGCGCGGGCAACTTTAGCACAGATACGCAGTATTTT,CAISAGNFSTDTQYF
TRBJ2-5,TRBV19,.,.,TGTGCCAGTAGTATAGATAAGGGCGAGACCCAGTACTTC,CASSIDKGETQYF
TRBJ2-2,TRBV20-1,TRBD2,.,TGCAGTGCTAGCCGTAGCGGGAGGGCCGAAGGCGGGGAGCTGTTTTTT,CSASRSGRAEGGELFF
TRBJ1-6,TRBV11-2,.,.,TGTGCCAGCAGCTCACACCAGAATTCACCCCTCCACTTT,CASSSHQNSPLHF
TRBJ1-2,TRBV28,.,few,TGTGCCAGCGTAGAGGGGGACTATGGCTACACCTTC,CASVEGDYGYTF
TRBJ1-1,TRBV5-1,.,few,TGCGCCAGCAGCTTTCCACAGCCGAACACTGAAGCTTTCTTT,CASSFPQPNTEAFF
TRBJ2-1,TRBV28,TRBD2,.,TGTGCCACTGAGGGGACTAGCGGCCCCAATGAGCAGTTCTTC,CATEGTSGPNEQFF
TRBJ2-5,TRBV5-1,.,.,TGCGCCAGCAGCTTGGGGAGGGAAGAGACCCAGTACTTC,CASSLGREETQYF
TRBJ2-1,TRBV2,.,.,TGTGCCAGCAGTGAATTGGGGGACTACAATGAGCAGTTCTTC,CASSELGDYNEQFF
TRBJ2-3,TRBV5-1,TRBD2,many,TGCGCCAGCAGCTTCGAGTCGCCGGGAGGTAGGGATACGCAGTATTTT,CASSFESPGGRDTQYF
TRBJ2-5,TRBV20-1,.,.,TGCAGTGCCCCCGCAATTGTAGAGACCCAGTACTTC,CSAPAIVETQYF
TRBJ1-1,TRBV6-5,TRBD1,.,TGTGCCAGCAGTTACCCCGGGACAGGGCACACTGAAGCTTTCTTT,CASSYPGTGHTEAFF
TRBJ2-1,TRBV7-2,.,few,TGTGCCAGCAGCCCAATCGGGAGTAACTACAATGAGCAGTTCTTC,CASSPIGSNYNEQFF
TRBJ2-5,TRBV7-8,.,few,TGTGCCAGCAGCTTTGGGCTACCGCGCAAACCTCAAGAGACCCAGTACTTC,CASSFGLPRKPQETQYF
TRBJ1-1,TRBV12-3/TRBV12-4,.,few,TGTGCCAGCAGCTCGGACTTCTCTGAAGCTTTCTTT,CASSSDFSEAFF
TRBJ2-3,TRBV7-2,TRBD1,.,TGTGCCAGCAGTCGACAGGGACCCACAGATACGCAGTATTTT,CASSRQGPTDTQYF
TRBJ2-5,TRBV28,.,few,TGTGCCAGCAGTTTGCCAGGGTCCGGGGCCCAGTACTTC,CASSLPGSGAQYF
TRBJ2-7,TRBV11-2,.,few,TGTGCCAGCAGCTTAGAATCCCGGAACGAGCAGTACTTC,CASSLESRNEQYF